These 21 T cell receptor beta chains came from one sample sequenced in a study of Ad26.COV2.S vaccination and SARS-CoV-2 variants. Treatment here: 15 to 20 received Ad26.COV2.S at low or high dose, single or two shots; five or six received placebo; per-sample allocation not given. Sampling happened 63 days after the first vaccine or placebo injection. The table came from immunoSEQ multiplex PCR; TCRdb's copy has only in-frame clones and leaves some out. The data show some 500,000 clones, with roughly 87% seen just once and around 2.5% held by the top ten. Sequencing used peripheral blood, obtained in a trial of Ad26.COV2.S vaccine versus placebo. The receptors derive from a person between 18 and 59 years old who received the Ad26.COV2.S COVID-19 vaccine or a placebo.

The gene calls are TRBV18 and TRBJ2-1; TRBD2 is a possible D gene (6 bases). The CDR3 runs 15 residues. Germline V gives CDR1 KGHSH, CDR2 LQKENI. Trimming cost V 10 bases and J 2 bases, with 18 bases left between them. The DNA of the CDR3 is TGTGCCACCGGGGGAAGGACCCATGCCTACAATGAGCAGTTCTTC. Translated, it gives CATGGRTHAYNEQFF.

This clone was counted a few times. J is TRBJ2-3 and V is TRBV2; D unclear. V shed 1 base and J shed 6 bases, with 8 bases lying between them. In germline, CDR1 is SNHLY, CDR2 FYNNEI. This CDR3 comprises 13 residues. Here the CDR3 reads CASSEGPADTQYF. CDR3 DNA sequence: TGTGCCAGCAGTGAAGGGCCAGCGGATACGCAGTATTTT.

The gene calls are TRBV19 and TRBJ1-6; D is undetermined. Germline V gene lookup returns CDR1 LNHDA and CDR2 SQIVND (reference sequence). The CDR3 has 15 residues. Trimming pared 2 bases from V and 9 bases from J, leaving 14 bases between. The CDR3: CASSIFGSGRSPLHF. CDR3 sequence (DNA): TGTGCCAGTAGTATATTTGGGTCGGGCCGTTCACCCCTCCACTTT.

This clone has just one count. The V gene is TRBV3-1 (or the pseudogene TRBV3-2), the J gene TRBJ1-1; no reliable D call. CDR1 is LGHDT, CDR2 YNNKEL, per germline (reference sequence). This CDR3 contains 14 residues. Deletions cut 3 bases from V and 11 bases from J, with 19 bases between. The CDR3 sequence is CASSQRTGAHKAFF. CDR3 nucleotides: TGTGCCAGCAGCCAGCGGACGGGCGCCCACAAGGCTTTCTTT.

V usage is TRBV27 and J usage is TRBJ2-1; TRBD2 aligns across 14 bases. CDR1 and CDR2 from the germline V gene are MNHEY and SMNVEV (reference sequence). This CDR3 spans 16 amino acids. The trim removed 6 bases at V and 3 bases at J, leaving 4 bases unmatched. The CDR3 nucleotides are TGTGCCAGCAGAGGGACTAGCGGGAGTAACTACAATGAGCAGTTCTTC. Translated, it gives CASRGTSGSNYNEQFF.

V and J are TRBV7-2 and TRBJ2-7; 9 nucleotides align to TRBD1. Germline lookup yields CDR1 SGHTA and CDR2 FQGNSA. This CDR3 is built from 15 residues. The V and J ends lost 5 bases and 2 bases, in that order; junction bases with no gene match: 7. This CDR3 is CASSPPGQGPYEQYF. The CDR3 coding sequence is TGTGCCAGCAGCCCCCCGGGACAGGGACCCTACGAGCAGTACTTC.

The rearrangement links TRBV27 to TRBJ2-2; D might be TRBD1 or TRBD2, each matching 5 bases. CDR1 and CDR2 (germline): MNHEY, SMNVEV (reference sequence). The CDR3 is 13 residues long. Trimming stripped 0 bases from V and 6 bases from J, with 5 bases between. The CDR3 spells CASSLSGAGELFF. The CDR3 coding sequence is TGTGCCAGCAGTTTATCGGGGGCCGGGGAGCTGTTTTTT.

The V gene is TRBV7-9, the J gene TRBJ2-7, with 8 bases aligning to TRBD1. V lost 5 bases and J lost 5; bases outside the gene matches: 8. Germline V gene sequence: CDR1 SEHNR, CDR2 FQNEAQ (reference sequence). The CDR3 runs 14 residues. The CDR3, as DNA: TGTGCCAGCAGCCTTGCAGGACAGGGCCACGAGCAGTACTTC. Protein product: CASSLAGQGHEQYF.

The rearrangement links TRBV19 to TRBJ1-1; a weak D match, TRBD1 (5 bases). Trimming removed 6 bases from V and 0 bases from J, with 14 bases in between. CDR3 length: 15 amino acids. The V gene's germline CDR1 is LNHDA and CDR2 SQIVND (reference sequence). The CDR3 reads CASSSSRTMNTEAFF. CDR3 DNA: TGTGCCAGTAGCTCCTCGAGGACAATGAACACTGAAGCTTTCTTT.

Concerning this clone itself: The sample contains more than one DNA sequence encoding this CDR3. V and J are TRBV5-1 and TRBJ2-1; the match to TRBD2 covers 15 bases. With 4 bases clipped from V and 4 bases from J, the junction kept 3 bases outside the gene matches. This CDR3 region has 16 residues. The germline V gene encodes CDR1 SGHRS and CDR2 YFSETQ. DNA for the CDR3: TGCGCCAGCAGCAGGGGACTAGCGGGAGGATACAATGAGCAGTTCTTC. Its protein is CASSRGLAGGYNEQFF.

In regard to this clone: This CDR3 is also generated by other DNA sequences in the sample. The chain carries TRBV9 and TRBJ2-7, with 8 nucleotides matching TRBD1. V was pared by 2 bases and J by 0 bases, with 4 bases of the junction left unmatched. The CDR3 extends over 15 amino acids. Germline lookup yields CDR1 SGDLS and CDR2 YYNGEE. CDR3 DNA sequence: TGTGCCAGCAGCGTCGGGACAGGCGGCTCCTACGAGCAGTACTTC. Its translation is CASSVGTGGSYEQYF.

The sample holds a few counts of this clone. The chain employs TRBV2 and TRBJ1-2; the D gene is possibly TRBD1 (6 bases). This CDR3 region has 13 residues. Germline lookup yields CDR1 SNHLY and CDR2 FYNNEI. The germline V and J ends were trimmed by 4 bases and 4 bases, with 10 bases remaining between them. The CDR3 sequence: CASSGGLGYGYTF. CDR3 DNA sequence: TGTGCCAGCAGTGGGGGGCTGGGCTATGGCTACACCTTC.

V and J are TRBV6-1 and TRBJ2-3, with D possibly TRBD1 on 6 matching bases. Germline V lookup: CDR1 MNHNS, CDR2 SASEGT. The CDR3 has 14 amino acids. The V end lost 0 bases, the J end lost 6 bases, and 10 bases lay between the germline ends. CDR3 sequence (DNA): TGTGCCAGCAGTGAAGCCAGGGGAAGTGATACGCAGTATTTT. This encodes CASSEARGSDTQYF.

This clone showed up just once. The chain uses TRBV24-1 and TRBJ1-4, with unresolved D. V lost 6 bases and J 5 bases, leaving 9 bases between the germline ends. This CDR3 spans 13 amino acids. The germline V gene has CDR1 KGHDR and CDR2 SFDVKD. CDR3: CATSRAGNEKLFF. CDR3 nucleotide sequence: TGTGCCACCAGTCGGGCAGGAAATGAAAAACTGTTTTTT.

The CDR3 region is CASSLALRAQYF. The CDR3 bases are TGTGCCAGCAGCTTAGCGCTCAGGGCGCAGTATTTT. V and J are TRBV7-2 and TRBJ2-3; D is perhaps TRBD1 (5 bases). Germline CDR1 is SGHTA and CDR2 is FQGNSA. This CDR3 has 12 residues. V shed 0 bases and J shed 10 bases, with 8 bases lying between them.

This clone is a singleton in its sample. V and J are TRBV7-8 and TRBJ2-3, with D hard to call. The V gene lost 5 bases and the J gene lost 5 bases, with 8 bases spanning the gap. Germline assignment: CDR1 SGHVS and CDR2 FQNEAQ. The CDR3 loop spans 12 amino acids. As DNA, the CDR3 is TGTGCCAGCAGCCAAGCGATAGATACGCAGTATTTT. Its translation is CASSQAIDTQYF.

A word on this clone: Other DNA sequences in the same sample also yield this CDR3. V usage is TRBV7-2 and J usage is TRBJ1-1; no clear D gene. The CDR3 has 13 amino acids. CDR1 SGHTA and CDR2 FQGNSA come from the germline V gene. Trimming cost V 2 bases and J 4 bases, with 8 bases left between them. Here the CDR3 reads CASSLNPGTEAFF. For the CDR3, the DNA is TGTGCCAGCAGCTTAAACCCGGGCACTGAAGCTTTCTTT.

The V and J genes are TRBV30 and TRBJ1-2, with D possibly matching TRBD1 (6 bases). This CDR3 spans 14 amino acids. V was shortened by 4 bases and J by 4 bases, with 16 bases between the two germline ends. Germline lookup yields CDR1 GTSNPN and CDR2 SVGIG (reference sequence). The CDR3 coding sequence is TGTGCCTGGACCAAGGGGGGGGGCAGCTATGGCTACACCTTC. It translates to CAWTKGGGSYGYTF.

This chain uses TRBV6-2 or TRBV6-3 with TRBJ1-6, with TRBD1 matching 10 bases. This CDR3 contains 14 residues. V trimming: 5 bases; J trimming: 10 bases; junction bases outside the gene matches: 5. Germline V gene data show CDR1 as MNHEY and CDR2 as SVGEGT. CDR3 sequence (DNA): TGTGCCAGCAGTCAAGGGACAGGGGTATCACCCCTCCACTTT. Translation: CASSQGTGVSPLHF.

On this clone: Distinct nucleotide sequences in the sample also encode this CDR3. V is TRBV5-1 and J is TRBJ1-2, with 8 bases fitting TRBD1. Germline lookup yields CDR1 SGHRS and CDR2 YFSETQ. The CDR3 is 14 residues long. V trimming: 4 bases; J trimming: 4 bases; junction bases outside the gene matches: 6. Here the CDR3 DNA reads TGCGCCAGCAGCCCCGGGACAGGCCTCTATGGCTACACCTTC. Translation gives CASSPGTGLYGYTF.

The chain carries TRBV30 and TRBJ2-1, with D possibly TRBD2 on 6 matching bases. Between the trimmed V and J ends, which lost 0 bases and 8 bases, there was a span of 14 bases. The CDR3 contains 14 residues. CDR1 and CDR2 from the germline V gene are GTSNPN and SVGIG (reference sequence). In nucleotides, the CDR3 is TGTGCCTGGAGTGTTGGAGGGATCGGCGATGAGCAGTTCTTC. Translating gives CAWSVGGIGDEQFF.